A single T cell receptor (beta chain) is shown here with its context. Its antigen is still unknown. The data originate from a study of Graves' ophthalmopathy and Graves' hyperthyroidism. About the research overall: Stable hyperthyroid donors showed no ophthalmopathy during 18 months follow-up.

Transcripts of RNA were the source for amplifying TCR beta CDR3 regions. HTBI primers primed a first-round RT-PCR, and a second-round multiplex PCR followed. TCRdb fed the multiplex PCR reads into MiXCR, producing one record per CDR3 protein. The repertoire holds over a million distinct CDR3 sequences, with 35% to 45% as singletons. V lost 0 bases to trimming and J lost 5 bases, with 13 bases between them. The CDR3 has 15 residues. CDR1 is ENHRY, CDR2 SYGVKD, per germline. General study findings and limits: Clonotypes were expanded in thyroid at above 0.001 frequency, and most also appeared in blood. A roughly 76% specificity and about 90% sensitivity were achieved by a 13-signature model that separated ophthalmopathy from stable hyperthyroidism.

V is TRBV10-3 and J is TRBJ1-2; D call uncertain. The clonotype was recovered from an adult man with Graves' hyperthyroidism. Sequencing was carried out using peripheral blood or thyroid tissue (not recorded which). Written as DNA, the CDR3 is TGTGCCATCAGTGAGTCGACGGGAGAGCCTTATGGCTACACCTTC. It specifies CAISESTGEPYGYTF.